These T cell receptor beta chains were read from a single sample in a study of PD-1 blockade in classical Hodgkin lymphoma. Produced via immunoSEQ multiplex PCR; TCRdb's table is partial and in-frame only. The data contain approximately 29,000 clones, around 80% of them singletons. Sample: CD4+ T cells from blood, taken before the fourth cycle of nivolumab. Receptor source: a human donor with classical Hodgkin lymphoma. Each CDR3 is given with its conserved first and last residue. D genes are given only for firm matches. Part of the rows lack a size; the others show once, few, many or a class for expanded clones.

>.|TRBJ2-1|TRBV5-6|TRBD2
TGTGCCAGCAGCATGGGGACTAGTCCGATCTTC
CASSMGTSPIF
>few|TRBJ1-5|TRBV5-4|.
TGTGCCAGCAGCCCGGGGTTCAATCAGCCCCAGCATTTT
CASSPGFNQPQHF
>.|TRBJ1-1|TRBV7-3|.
TGTGCCAGCAGTTTAGACCCCGGGAACACTGAAGCTTTCTTT
CASSLDPGNTEAFF
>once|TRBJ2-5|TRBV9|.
TGTGCCAGCAGCGGACTGGACAGACAAGAGACCCAGTACTTC
CASSGLDRQETQYF
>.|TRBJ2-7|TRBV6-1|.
TGTGCCAGCAGTGAAGTGACAGCCTACGAGCAGTACTTC
CASSEVTAYEQYF
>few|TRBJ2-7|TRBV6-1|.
TGTGCCAGCAGTGAATTTTATGGCGGGCCGGCCTACGAGCAGTACTTC
CASSEFYGGPAYEQYF
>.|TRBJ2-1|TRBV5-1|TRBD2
TGCGCCAGCAGCACAGCGGGAGGGCCGGGGAATGAGCAGTTCTTC
CASSTAGGPGNEQFF
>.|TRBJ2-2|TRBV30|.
TGTGCCTGGACTGGGGGGACCGAAACCGGGGAGCTGTTTTTT
CAWTGGTETGELFF
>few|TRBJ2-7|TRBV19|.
TGTGCCAGTAGTATGGGCAGGACATGGGCCTACGAGCAGTACTTC
CASSMGRTWAYEQYF
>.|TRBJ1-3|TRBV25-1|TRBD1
TGTGCCAGCGGACAGGGTTCGCTTGGAAACACCATATATTTT
CASGQGSLGNTIYF
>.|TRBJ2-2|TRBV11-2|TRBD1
TGTGCCAGCAGCCTAGACAGGGGGCTTAGCGGGGAGCTGTTTTTT
CASSLDRGLSGELFF
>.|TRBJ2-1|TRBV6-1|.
TGTGCCAGCAGTGCACAGGGCCTTAACAATGAGCAGTTCTTC
CASSAQGLNNEQFF
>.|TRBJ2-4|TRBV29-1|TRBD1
TGCAGCGTCCCAGGACAGGGGTCAAACATTCAGTACTTC
CSVPGQGSNIQYF
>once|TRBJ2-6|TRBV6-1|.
TGTGCTGAGCGGGTCACTGGGGCCAACGTCCTGACTTTC
CAERVTGANVLTF
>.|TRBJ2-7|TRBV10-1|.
TGCGCCAGCCTTCCTAGGGTTCGACTAATCTCCTACGAGCAGTACTTC
CASLPRVRLISYEQYF
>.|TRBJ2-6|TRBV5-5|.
TGTGCCAGCAGCTCACAGGGCCCACTTTCACCTGGGGCCAACGTCCTGACTTTC
CASSSQGPLSPGANVLTF
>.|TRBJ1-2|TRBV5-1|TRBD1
TGCGCCAGCAGCTTGGACCCCGGGACAGGGAACTATGGCTACACCTTC
CASSLDPGTGNYGYTF
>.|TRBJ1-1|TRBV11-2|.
TGTGCCAGCAGCTCTTGGATGGAGAACACTGAAGCTTTCTTT
CASSSWMENTEAFF
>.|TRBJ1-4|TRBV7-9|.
TGTGCCAGCAGCCCCCGGCGCGGGGAAAAACTGTTTTTT
CASSPRRGEKLFF
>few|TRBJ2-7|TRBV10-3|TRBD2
TGTGCCGCCCAGGGACTAGCGGGGGACGAGCAGTACTTC
CAAQGLAGDEQYF
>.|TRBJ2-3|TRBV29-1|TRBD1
TGCAGCGTTGGAAACGCAGGGGGCCTCACAGATACGCAGTATTTT
CSVGNAGGLTDTQYF
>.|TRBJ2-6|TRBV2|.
TGTGCCAGCACCTTTTCTTCCAGGGTCCGCTCTGGGGCCAACGTCCTGACTTTC
CASTFSSRVRSGANVLTF
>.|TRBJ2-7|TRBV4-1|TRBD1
TGCGCCAGCAGCCAAGCTGGACAGGGTGTAGGAGAGCAGTACTTC
CASSQAGQGVGEQYF
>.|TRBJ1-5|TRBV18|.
TGTGCCAGCTCACCCGGGGCTACTAGTCAGCCCCAGCATTTT
CASSPGATSQPQHF
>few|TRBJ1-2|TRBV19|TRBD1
TGTGCCAGTAGTATAGAGGGACAGGGGGAGTTCCATGGCTACACCTTC
CASSIEGQGEFHGYTF
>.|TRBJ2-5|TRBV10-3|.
TGTGCCACCGAACAGGGCGTTGGGGAGACCCAGTACTTC
CATEQGVGETQYF
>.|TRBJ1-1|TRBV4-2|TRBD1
TGTGCCAGCAGCTTTCGACAGGGTGGGGACACTGAAGCTTTCTTT
CASSFRQGGDTEAFF
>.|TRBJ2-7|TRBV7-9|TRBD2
TGTGCCAGCAGCTACGGCGGGAGTGACCCCTACGAGCAGTACTTC
CASSYGGSDPYEQYF
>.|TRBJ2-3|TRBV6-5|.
TGTGCCAGCAGTACTAGCTCAACAGATACGCAGTATTTT
CASSTSSTDTQYF
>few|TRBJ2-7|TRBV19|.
TGTGCCAGTAGTATAGTAGGGAGCCCCTACGAGCAGTACTTC
CASSIVGSPYEQYF
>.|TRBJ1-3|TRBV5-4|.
TGTGCCAGCAGCGCGACAGGCGCTGGAAACACCATATATTTT
CASSATGAGNTIYF
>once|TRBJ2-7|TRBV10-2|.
TGCGCCAGCAACCCGGACGGATTGACAGACGAGCAGTACTTC
CASNPDGLTDEQYF
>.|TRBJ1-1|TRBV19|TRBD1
TGTGCCAGTAGTATGGTTAACAGGGGGTCCACTGAAGCTTTCTTT
CASSMVNRGSTEAFF
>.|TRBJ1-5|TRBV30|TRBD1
TGTGCCTGGAGAGGCAGCCGACAGGGGGATCAGCCCCAGCATTTT
CAWRGSRQGDQPQHF
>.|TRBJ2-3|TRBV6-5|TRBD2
TGTGCCAGCAGTTTCCTAGCGGGCCTCACAGATACGCAGTATTTT
CASSFLAGLTDTQYF
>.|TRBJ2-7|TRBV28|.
TGTGCCAGCAGCAGCCATGGGTCGAACCTTTACGAGCAGTACTTC
CASSSHGSNLYEQYF
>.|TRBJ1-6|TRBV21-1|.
TGTGCCAGCAGCACCCGGGACGGCGATTCATCGGTGCATTCACCCCTCCACTTT
CASSTRDGDSSVHSPLHF